This T cell receptor beta chain was sequenced for a study of blood T cell repertoires in COVID-19. In the study overall: Acute-phase and convalescent COVID-19 samples originated in the United States, Italy and Spain. Sources were T cells, B-cell-depleted T cells, or PBMCs; the material itself was cDNA or gDNA.

Unmatched junction bases numbered 9, after V lost 4 bases and J lost 4 bases. The CDR3 covers 16 residues. The V gene's germline CDR1 is SGHAT and CDR2 FQNNGV. In Cohort 3, a recovered donor had either two negative PCRs, clearance, or symptom resolution. In the source study's methods: Reference gene primer amplification yielded estimated nucleated cell counts. Repertoires were generated with immunoSEQ multiplex PCR, while TCRdb's copy carries only in-frame clones and drops some. V and J calls plus clone size are reproduced from that table; the DNA served to infer D and trimming. The sample lists 310,000 or so clones, around 90% occurring once.

The V call is TRBV11-2, the J call TRBJ1-2, with 10 positions matching TRBD1. Sequencing input: PBMCs or T cells enriched from blood (not recorded which). This clonotype was sampled from a woman aged 25 to 45 who had recovered from COVID-19. The CDR3 spells CASSSSHGTGVYGYTF. CDR3 bases: TGTGCCAGCAGCTCCTCACACGGGACAGGGGTCTATGGCTACACCTTC.